The present TCR beta chain was sequenced within a study of T cell repertoires in cytomegalovirus infection. Study context: Both CMV infection and a matching HLA type were indicated by public TCR beta signatures.

Using its own MiXCR run on the reads, TCRdb lists one record per CDR3 protein. Here the sample spans about 300,000 distinct CDR3 sequences, approximately 8.9% being singletons. This clonotype was seen more than once but under ten times. Its target is not known. Study-level results: HLA-C-restricted, CMV-specific TCR beta clonotypes were dominant ex vivo.

Trimming took 0 bases from V and 2 from J; bases not matched to a gene: 4. This CDR3 is built from 14 residues. Germline V gene data show CDR1 as DFQATT and CDR2 as SNEGSKA (reference sequence). Sample: PBMCs. The source of this sequence is a human donor in good health (CMV status not recorded). Some clones in this sample may be carry-over from other donors' samples. This chain connects TRBV20-1 to TRBJ2-7, with 7 positions matching TRBD2. CDR3 DNA: TGCAGTGCTAGAGATTTCCGGGAGGCCTACGAGCAGTACTTC. Residues: CSARDFREAYEQYF.